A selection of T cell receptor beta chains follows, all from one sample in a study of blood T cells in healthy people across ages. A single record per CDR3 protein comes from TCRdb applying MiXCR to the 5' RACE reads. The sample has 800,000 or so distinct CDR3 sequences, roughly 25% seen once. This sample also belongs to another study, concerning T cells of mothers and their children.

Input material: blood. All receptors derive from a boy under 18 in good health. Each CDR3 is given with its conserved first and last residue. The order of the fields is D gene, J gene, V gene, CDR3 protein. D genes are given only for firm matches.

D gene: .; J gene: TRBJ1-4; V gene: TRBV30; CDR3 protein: CAWTKGGRNEKLFF
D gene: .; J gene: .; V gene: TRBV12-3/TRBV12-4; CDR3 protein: CASGFLSEQYF
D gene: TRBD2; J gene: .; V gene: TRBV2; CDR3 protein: CASSDWAGGPREQFF
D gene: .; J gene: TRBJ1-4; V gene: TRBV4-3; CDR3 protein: CASSPIGDLSEKLFF
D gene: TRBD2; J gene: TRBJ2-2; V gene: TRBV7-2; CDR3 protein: CASIVGGVNTGELFF
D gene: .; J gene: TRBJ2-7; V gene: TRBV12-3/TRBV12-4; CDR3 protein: CANSSRREQYF
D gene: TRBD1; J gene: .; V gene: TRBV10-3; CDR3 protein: CAISATGGNEQFF
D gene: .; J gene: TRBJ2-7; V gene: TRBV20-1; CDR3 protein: CSARDRQDLYEQYF
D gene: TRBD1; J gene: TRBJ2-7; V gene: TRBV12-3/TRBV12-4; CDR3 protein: CASSRPRTGSYEQYF
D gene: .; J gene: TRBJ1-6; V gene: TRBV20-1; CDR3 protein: CSAFDRSKGHF
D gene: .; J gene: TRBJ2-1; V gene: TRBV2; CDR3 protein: CASMGGGNEQFF
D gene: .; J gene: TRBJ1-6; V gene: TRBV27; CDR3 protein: CASRSTGRGMGLHF
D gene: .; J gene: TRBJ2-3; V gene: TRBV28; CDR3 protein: CASSFGLTQYF
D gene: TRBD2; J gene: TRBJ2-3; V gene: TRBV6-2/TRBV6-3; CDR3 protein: CASFGTSGGYTDTQYF
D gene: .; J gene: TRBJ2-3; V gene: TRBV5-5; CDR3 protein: CASSLWDPTDTQYF
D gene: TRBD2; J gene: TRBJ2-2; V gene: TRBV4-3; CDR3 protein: CASSRDDGKSGRVTGELFF
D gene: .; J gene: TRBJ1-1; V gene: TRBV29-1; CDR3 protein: CSVRVSSAEAFF
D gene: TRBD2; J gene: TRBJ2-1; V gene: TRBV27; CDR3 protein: CASSLAGTSGSRDEQFF
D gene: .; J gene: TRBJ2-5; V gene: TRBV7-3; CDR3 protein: CASSNGQALEETQYF
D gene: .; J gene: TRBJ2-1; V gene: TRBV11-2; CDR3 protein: CASSLDPPTMWVRETQCF
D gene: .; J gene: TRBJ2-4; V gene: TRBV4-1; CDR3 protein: CASSHPGLSIQYF
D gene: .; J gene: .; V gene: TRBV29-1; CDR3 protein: CSVNSYNEQFF
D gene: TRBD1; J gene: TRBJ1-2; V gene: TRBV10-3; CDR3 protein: CAITPDPEGQGSYTF
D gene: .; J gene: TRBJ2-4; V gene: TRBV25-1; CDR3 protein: CASSETAAKNIQYF
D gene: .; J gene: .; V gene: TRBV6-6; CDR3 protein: CASSSHTGSYEQYF
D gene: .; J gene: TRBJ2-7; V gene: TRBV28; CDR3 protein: CASSPRTANSYEQYF
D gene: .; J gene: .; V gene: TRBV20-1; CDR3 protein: CRYRYGDEQFF
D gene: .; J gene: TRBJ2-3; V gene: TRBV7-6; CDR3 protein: CASSLYHPGGESTDTQYF
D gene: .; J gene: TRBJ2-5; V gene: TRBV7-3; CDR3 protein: CASSLSSRDHKETQYF
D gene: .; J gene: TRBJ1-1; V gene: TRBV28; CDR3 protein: CASIRRANTEAFF
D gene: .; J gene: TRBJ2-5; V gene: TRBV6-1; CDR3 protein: CASTGAAKGEETQYF